A selection of T cell receptor beta chains follows, all from one sample in a study of blood T cell repertoires in COVID-19. The protocol was immunoSEQ multiplex PCR, while the TCRdb copy is restricted to in-frame clones and leaves out a portion. The data hold about 400,000 clones, with approximately 90% observed a single time. The specimen was peripheral blood. These receptors were obtained from a woman in her twenties or thirties with acute or convalescent COVID-19. Each CDR3 is given with its conserved first and last residue. D genes are given only for firm matches. Rows give clone size only sometimes, using once, few, many, or a class for an expanded clone.

clone_size j_call v_call d_call cdr3_aa cdr3_nt
NA TRBJ2-1 TRBV12-3/TRBV12-4 TRBD2 CASSSTSVNEQFF TGTGCCAGCAGTTCTACTAGCGTCAATGAGCAGTTCTTC
NA TRBJ2-7 TRBV5-1 TRBD2 CASSWGGTGGPYEQYF TGCGCCAGCAGCTGGGGGGGGACGGGAGGCCCCTACGAGCAGTACTTC
NA TRBJ2-2 TRBV18 TRBD1 CASSPGQGAYTGELFF TGTGCCAGCTCACCAGGACAGGGGGCCTACACCGGGGAGCTGTTTTTT
NA TRBJ1-2 TRBV2 TRBD1 CASRGGTGRRGYGYTF TGTGCCAGCAGGGGGGGGACAGGGCGGCGTGGCTATGGCTACACCTTC
NA TRBJ2-7 TRBV5-6 TRBD1 CASSSLSGTGVLKQYF TGTGCCAGCAGCTCCTTGAGCGGGACAGGGGTCCTCAAGCAGTACTTC
NA TRBJ2-1 TRBV3-1/TRBV3-2 TRBD2 CASSQSPGGYNEQFF TGTGCCAGCAGCCAATCCCCGGGGGGGTACAATGAGCAGTTCTTC
NA TRBJ2-1 TRBV5-4 NA CASSLGYRTLSYNEQFF TGTGCCAGCAGCTTGGGGTACAGGACCCTCTCCTACAATGAGCAGTTCTTC
few TRBJ2-2 TRBV5-1 NA CASSLVRGPNTGELFF TGCGCCAGCAGCTTGGTCAGGGGACCGAACACCGGGGAGCTGTTTTTT
NA TRBJ1-2 TRBV29-1 NA CSDRTVGNYGYTF TGCAGCGACAGGACAGTGGGGAACTATGGCTACACCTTC
NA TRBJ2-7 TRBV5-1 NA CASSFDSVSYEQYF TGCGCCAGCAGCTTCGACAGTGTCTCCTACGAGCAGTACTTC
NA TRBJ2-5 TRBV4-2 TRBD2 CASSQARGSGGGETQYF TGTGCCAGCAGCCAAGCCCGAGGTAGCGGGGGGGGCGAGACCCAGTACTTC
NA TRBJ2-3 TRBV20-1 NA CSAAATDTQYF TGCAGTGCCGCGGCCACAGATACGCAGTATTTT
NA TRBJ1-1 TRBV11-2 TRBD1 CASSLVGQGKDKNTEAFF TGTGCCAGCAGCTTAGTCGGACAGGGAAAGGATAAGAACACTGAAGCTTTCTTT
few TRBJ1-1 TRBV19 NA CASWRKGTEAFF TGTGCCAGTTGGAGGAAGGGCACTGAAGCTTTCTTT
few TRBJ1-6 TRBV4-1 TRBD1 CASSQPWDSAVGSPLHF TGCGCCAGCAGCCAACCGTGGGACAGCGCGGTAGGATCACCCCTCCACTTT
NA TRBJ2-1 TRBV3-1/TRBV3-2 TRBD2 CASSPRGGAYNEQFF TGTGCCAGCAGCCCCCGGGGGGGGGCCTACAATGAGCAGTTCTTC
NA TRBJ1-1 TRBV30 NA CAWSVSRNTEAFF TGTGCCTGGAGTGTATCCAGGAACACTGAAGCTTTCTTT
NA TRBJ2-7 TRBV6-6 NA CASSLSGVSYEQYF TGTGCCAGCAGTCTCTCGGGGGTGTCCTACGAGCAGTACTTC
NA TRBJ2-3 TRBV5-1 TRBD2 CASSLAPPGLSTDTQYF TGCGCCAGCAGCTTGGCCCCACCGGGACTAAGCACAGATACGCAGTATTTT
NA TRBJ2-5 TRBV9 NA CASSVATGETQYF TGTGCCAGCAGCGTAGCTACGGGAGAGACCCAGTACTTC
NA TRBJ1-1 TRBV5-4 TRBD1 CASSFGGQVNTEAFF TGTGCCAGCAGCTTTGGGGGACAGGTCAACACTGAAGCTTTCTTT
NA TRBJ1-2 TRBV5-5 NA CASSLDRSYGYTF TGTGCCAGCAGCTTGGACAGGAGCTATGGCTACACCTTC
NA TRBJ2-7 TRBV2 NA CASSGGGNPYEQYF TGTGCCAGCAGTGGAGGGGGTAACCCCTACGAGCAGTACTTC
NA TRBJ1-2 TRBV28 TRBD1 CASSPSDRGYGYTF TGTGCCAGCAGTCCTAGCGACAGGGGCTATGGCTACACCTTC
NA TRBJ1-5 TRBV7-8 NA CASSSYTSSQVSQPQHF TGTGCCAGCAGCTCTTACACTTCGTCCCAGGTTAGTCAGCCCCAGCATTTT
NA TRBJ2-7 TRBV28 TRBD1 CASHDNDRGFSYF TGTGCCAGCCACGACAATGACAGGGGATTCTCGTACTTC
NA TRBJ1-1 TRBV29-1 NA CSVDGVTGVDTEAFF TGCAGCGTGGATGGAGTGACGGGGGTCGACACTGAAGCTTTCTTT
NA TRBJ2-4 TRBV30 TRBD1 CAWSVGQGAKIQYF TGTGCCTGGAGTGTGGGACAGGGGGCGAAAATTCAGTACTTC
NA TRBJ1-3 TRBV7-2 NA CASSFGGLGNTIYF TGTGCCAGCAGCTTCGGGGGGCTTGGAAACACCATATATTTT
NA TRBJ2-5 TRBV29-1 NA CSVQGGIGKTQYF TGCAGCGTCCAGGGGGGTATTGGAAAGACCCAGTACTTC
NA TRBJ2-3 TRBV7-3 TRBD2 CASSLSGGATDTQYF TGTGCCAGCAGCCTTAGCGGGGGGGCGACAGATACGCAGTATTTT
NA TRBJ2-3 TRBV4-1 NA CASSQASTDTQYF TGCGCCAGCAGCCAAGCAAGCACAGATACGCAGTATTTT
NA TRBJ1-1 TRBV27 TRBD1 CASSLGQGAEAFF TGTGCCAGCAGTTTGGGACAGGGGGCTGAAGCTTTCTTT
NA TRBJ2-7 TRBV3-1/TRBV3-2 TRBD2 CASSHHSGDYEQYF TGTGCCAGCAGCCACCATAGCGGGGACTACGAGCAGTACTTC
NA TRBJ1-1 TRBV4-1 NA CASSPLGGQMNTEAFF TGCGCCAGCAGCCCACTAGGGGGACAAATGAACACTGAAGCTTTCTTT
few TRBJ1-1 TRBV27 NA CASSPGQLNTEAFF TGTGCCAGCAGTCCAGGACAGCTGAACACTGAAGCTTTCTTT
NA TRBJ1-1 TRBV28 TRBD1 CASSLPLRTGGVFEAFF TGTGCCAGCAGTTTGCCCCTTAGAACAGGGGGCGTATTTGAAGCTTTCTTT
once TRBJ2-2 TRBV7-3 TRBD2 CASSLLGGLDTGELFF TGTGCCAGCAGCCTCCTGGGGGGACTAGACACCGGGGAGCTGTTTTTT